This T cell receptor beta chain was identified in a study of T cells after yellow fever vaccination. General study findings and limits: Clonotype sharing between CD4 and CD8 compartments was small. FACS-sorted repertoires could contain abundant clonotypes contaminating from the bulk population. Post-booster samples contained most primary-vaccination clones (about 96% CD4, around 88% CD8).

5'RACE template switching produced TCR cDNA carrying a universal primer site and UMIs. TCRdb processed the 5' RACE reads anew with MiXCR; each CDR3 protein has one entry. The table has about 300,000 distinct CDR3 sequences, around 7% seen once. A note on this clonotype: Its antigen is still unknown.

This receptor was identified in a young man who received the YFV17D yellow fever vaccine. The sequenced sample was PBMCs, obtained 35 to 50 days after the first yellow fever vaccination.

The CDR3: CASSYSSRGGPYEQFF. The CDR3 nucleotides read TGTGCCAGCAGTTACTCGAGTCGGGGGGGGCCCTATGAGCAGTTCTTC. The rearrangement links TRBV6-5 to TRBJ2-1; 8 nucleotides agree with TRBD2. The CDR3 length is 16 residues. CDR1 is MNHEY, CDR2 SVGAGI, per germline. The V segment lost 0 bases and the J segment 8 bases; nucleotides outside the gene matches: 9.